The 26 T cell receptor beta chains in this list originate from one sample, sequenced in a study of blood T cell repertoires in COVID-19. Some clones are missing from TCRdb's copy, which holds only in-frame ones; the method was immunoSEQ multiplex PCR. This sample has about 90,000 clones, with about 86% found just once. Sequences were obtained from peripheral blood. Source of these receptors: an older man with active or convalescent COVID-19.

This rearrangement joins TRBV5-5 to TRBJ2-7; 11 bases are a match to TRBD2. This CDR3 comprises 14 residues. CDR1 is SGHKS, CDR2 YYEKEE, per germline (reference sequence). With V trimmed by 4 bases and J by 8 bases, 8 bases remained unmatched. The chain's CDR3 is CASSRSGREEKQYF. DNA of the CDR3: TGTGCCAGCAGCCGTAGCGGGAGGGAGGAAAAGCAGTACTTC.

The rearrangement uses TRBV7-9 and TRBJ1-1; D might be TRBD1 (5 bases). V gave up 1 base and J gave up 4 bases, with 10 bases separating them. Germline loops: CDR1 SEHNR, CDR2 FQNEAQ (reference sequence). The CDR3 spans 14 residues. The DNA of the CDR3 is TGTGCCAGCAGCTTAGGGGGGGTAAGCACTGAAGCTTTCTTT. Amino acid sequence: CASSLGGVSTEAFF.

The chain links TRBV7-8 to TRBJ1-2; D uncertain. V lost 5 bases and J lost 3, with 16 bases in between. The CDR3 runs to 15 residues. Germline loops: CDR1 SGHVS, CDR2 FQNEAQ. The CDR3 region has the DNA TGTGCCAGCAGCAAAATCGTCGGGGAGGACTATGGCTACACCTTC. Its translation: CASSKIVGEDYGYTF.

Only a few counts were recorded for this clone. The V and J genes are TRBV14 and TRBJ2-1; D possibly corresponds to TRBD1 (5 bases). Per the germline V gene, CDR1 is SGHDN and CDR2 is FVKESK. The CDR3 covers 13 residues. V lost 1 base and J lost 14, with 15 bases in between. The CDR3 DNA reads TGTGCCAGCAGCCAAGTTATTGGGGAAGGGGAGTTCTTC. Amino acid sequence: CASSQVIGEGEFF.

The chain has TRBV4-3 and TRBJ2-7; tentatively, D is TRBD1 (6 bases). Germline V gene lookup returns CDR1 LGHNA and CDR2 YSLEER. The CDR3 loop spans 15 amino acids. V gave up 1 base and J gave up 2 bases, with 12 bases separating them. The DNA for the CDR3 is TGCGCCAGCAGCCAAGTTATAGGGGGTGCCTACGAGCAGTACTTC. It codes for CASSQVIGGAYEQYF.

This chain links TRBV5-1 with TRBJ2-1; 8 nucleotides agree with TRBD1. The CDR3 spans 14 residues. Losses at the gene ends were 4 bases for V and 4 bases for J; bases not matched to a gene: 4. CDR1 SGHRS and CDR2 YFSETQ come from the germline V gene. CDR3 protein: CASSGTGYYNEQFF. The CDR3 bases are TGCGCCAGCAGCGGGACAGGTTATTACAATGAGCAGTTCTTC.

V is TRBV6-1 and J is TRBJ2-1; TRBD2 aligns across 15 bases. The CDR3 is made up of 18 amino acids. The V segment lost 4 bases and the J segment 0 bases; nucleotides outside the gene matches: 4. Germline V CDR1 and CDR2: MNHNS, SASEGT. The CDR3 DNA reads as TGTGCCAGCAGTGGTGGGACTAGCGGGAGGAGCTCCTACAATGAGCAGTTCTTC. This sequence encodes CASSGGTSGRSSYNEQFF.

As regards this clone: Other nucleotide sequences in the sample specify the same CDR3. V is TRBV27 and J is TRBJ2-7, with 11 bases that match TRBD1. With V trimmed by 2 bases and J by 2 bases, 2 bases remained unmatched. The CDR3 contains 15 residues. CDR1 and CDR2 (germline): MNHEY, SMNVEV (reference sequence). The CDR3 sequence: CASSLGTGGPYEQYF. Written as DNA, the CDR3 is TGTGCCAGCAGTTTAGGGACAGGGGGGCCCTACGAGCAGTACTTC.

V and J are TRBV10-3 and TRBJ2-1, with 10 bases lining up with TRBD2. Germline CDR1 is ENHRY and CDR2 is SYGVKD. There are 16 residues in the CDR3. V gave up 0 bases and J gave up 7 bases; unmatched junction bases: 6. CDR3 nucleotides: TGTGCCATCAGTGAGTCGCTGGGACTAGCGTCGAATGAGCAGTTCTTC. The encoded protein is CAISESLGLASNEQFF.

The chain is built from TRBV23-1 and TRBJ2-5; 8 bases are a match to TRBD2. TRBV23-1 is given ORF status, its function remaining uncertain. There are 14 residues in the CDR3. V shed 9 bases, J shed 4 bases, and the junction held 10 bases outside the gene matches. In nucleotides, the CDR3 is TGCGCCAGAGTGGTAAGCGGGAGAAGAGAGACCCAGTACTTC. This translates into CARVVSGRRETQYF.

This clone was detected only once. The V call is TRBV25-1, the J call TRBJ2-2; D may be TRBD1 (5 bases). Germline values: CDR1 MGHDK, CDR2 SYGVNS. V was pared by 3 bases and J by 6 bases, with 17 bases between. The CDR3 is 16 amino acids. CDR3: CASSETTAMKPGELFF. CDR3 coding DNA: TGTGCCAGCAGTGAGACGACAGCGATGAAGCCCGGGGAGCTGTTTTTT.

The V and J genes are TRBV27 and TRBJ1-2, with D perhaps matching TRBD1 (5 bases). Trimming cost V 5 bases and J 4 bases, with 17 bases left between them. The CDR3 length is 15 residues. Germline V gene data show CDR1 as MNHEY and CDR2 as SMNVEV (reference sequence). In DNA form, the CDR3 reads TGTGCCAGCAGTCCAGGGCCGTTACCCTTCTATGGCTACACCTTC. It yields the protein CASSPGPLPFYGYTF.

V and J are TRBV19 and TRBJ2-7; D gene uncertain. Trimming removed 1 base from V and 2 bases from J, with 12 bases in between. This CDR3 region has 15 residues. The germline CDR1 and CDR2 sequences are LNHDA and SQIVND (reference sequence). CDR3 DNA: TGTGCCAGTAGTATAGGGTGGGCTTCGACCTACGAGCAGTACTTC. This sequence encodes CASSIGWASTYEQYF.

CDR3 sequence (DNA): TGTGCCAGCAGTTACTCGAGGTTTGAGCAGTTCTTC. Translated: CASSYSRFEQFF. The chain couples TRBV6-2 or TRBV6-3 to TRBJ2-1; the D is unclear. The germline gives CDR1 MNHEY, CDR2 SVGEGT. The V gene lost 0 bases and the J gene lost 9 bases, with 6 bases spanning the gap. The CDR3 consists of 12 residues.

This clone was recorded once. The rearrangement uses TRBV14 and TRBJ2-1, with D perhaps matching TRBD2 (6 bases). Trimming took 5 bases from V and 9 from J, leaving 17 bases between them. Germline lookup yields CDR1 SGHDN and CDR2 FVKESK. The CDR3 contains 14 residues. The CDR3 spells CASSVHSGSGEQFF. DNA of the CDR3: TGTGCCAGCAGCGTCCATAGCGGTTCGGGTGAGCAGTTCTTC. Full variable domain (outside the CDR3, taken from reference TRBV14 and TRBJ2-1): EAGVTQFPSHSVIEKGQTVTLRCDPISGHDNLYWYRRVMGKEIKFLLHFVKESKQDESGMPNNRFLAERTGGTYSTLKVQPAELEDSGVYFCASSVHSGSGEQFFGPGTRLTVL.

About this clone: This sample also contains other DNA sequences that code for the same CDR3. The rearrangement joins TRBV28 to TRBJ1-1, with D uncertain. V lost 2 bases and J 1 base, leaving 2 bases between the germline ends. The CDR3 runs 12 residues. CDR1 is MDHEN and CDR2 is SYDVKM in the germline V gene. CDR3 coding DNA: TGTGCCAGCAGTTTACAGAACACTGAAGCTTTCTTT. This sequence encodes CASSLQNTEAFF.

V gene TRBV30 combines with J gene TRBJ2-1, with 7 positions matching TRBD2. V lost 4 bases, J lost 7 bases, and 16 bases stayed unmatched. Per the germline V gene, CDR1 is GTSNPN and CDR2 is SVGIG (reference sequence). The CDR3 is 16 residues long. The CDR3 DNA reads TGTGCCTGGATACCAGGCGGCGGGAGATTTGTAAATGAGCAGTTCTTC. Protein product: CAWIPGGGRFVNEQFF.

This sequence joins TRBV7-6 and TRBJ2-1, with D perhaps TRBD1 (6 bases). The length of the CDR3 is 16 residues. CDR1 and CDR2 (germline): SGHVS, FNYEAQ. V was trimmed by 0 bases and J by 4 bases, leaving 13 bases between them. The CDR3 DNA reads as TGTGCCAGCAGCTTAGCGGGCAGGGGAATTTACAATGAGCAGTTCTTC. Amino acids: CASSLAGRGIYNEQFF.

V usage is TRBV28 and J usage is TRBJ1-1; D is unclear. The germline gives CDR1 MDHEN, CDR2 SYDVKM. With 10 bases removed from V and 0 bases from J, the gap between germline ends came to 9 bases. This CDR3 contains 12 residues. The CDR3 DNA reads TGTGCCACCCTTCCCCTGAACACTGAAGCTTTCTTT. Translating gives CATLPLNTEAFF.

The chain has TRBV5-1 and TRBJ1-1; D might be TRBD1 (5 bases). The V end lost 0 bases, the J end lost 4 bases, and 10 bases lay between the germline ends. Germline V gene sequence: CDR1 SGHRS, CDR2 YFSETQ. CDR3 length equals 14 residues. The CDR3 sequence: CASSLEGMATEAFF. CDR3 DNA: TGCGCCAGCAGCTTGGAGGGGATGGCCACTGAAGCTTTCTTT.

This sequence joins TRBV9 and TRBJ2-5; maybe TRBD2 (5 bases). V was shortened by 1 base and J by 2 bases, with 15 bases between the two germline ends. Germline CDR1 reads SGDLS; CDR2 reads YYNGEE. CDR3 length equals 16 residues. The CDR3 region has the DNA TGTGCCAGCAGCGTAATGGGTCTAGCAGAACAAGAGACCCAGTACTTC. It codes for CASSVMGLAEQETQYF. The full variable domain, its missing parts supplied by reference TRBV9 and TRBJ2-5, is DSGVTQTPKHLITATGQRVTLRCSPRSGDLSVYWYQQSLDQGLQFLIQYYNGEERAKGNILERFSAQQFPDLHSELNLSSLELGDSALYFCASSVMGLAEQETQYFGPGTRLLVL.

J is TRBJ1-2 and V is TRBV6-5; 9 positions match TRBD1. CDR1 and CDR2 (germline): MNHEY, SVGAGI. The ends lost 8 bases at V and 3 bases at J; junction bases unmatched: 10. CDR3 size: 15 residues. CDR3 in amino acids: CASGAGTGYHYGYTF. In DNA form, the CDR3 reads TGTGCCAGCGGAGCCGGGACAGGGTATCACTATGGCTACACCTTC.

This clone was seen just once. The chain links TRBV25-1 to TRBJ2-7, with D tentatively TRBD2 (6 bases). This CDR3 is 12 amino acids long. V gave up 2 bases and J gave up 9 bases, with 11 bases separating them. Germline V gene lookup returns CDR1 MGHDK and CDR2 SYGVNS. The DNA of the CDR3 is TGTGCCAGCAGTGAAGCAGGGACTGGGCAGTACTTC. This encodes CASSEAGTGQYF.

This clone was counted only a few times. The chain employs TRBV18 and TRBJ1-2; D is unclear. The CDR3 runs to 13 residues. Looked up from germline, CDR1 is KGHSH and CDR2 is LQKENI. Trimming left V 2 bases short and J 6 bases short, with 10 bases between. CDR3 amino acids: CASSPREADGYTF. The CDR3 DNA reads TGTGCCAGCTCACCAAGGGAGGCAGATGGCTACACCTTC.

This clone was seen once. The rearrangement joins TRBV15 to TRBJ1-6; 11 bases map to TRBD1. There are 19 residues in the CDR3. V shed 1 base, J shed 1 base, and the junction held 6 bases outside the gene matches. In germline, CDR1 is LNHNV, CDR2 YYDKDF (reference sequence). For the CDR3, the DNA is TGTGCCACCAGCAGAGGGACAGGGGGCCTTTTGTCCTATAATTCACCCCTCCACTTT. This sequence encodes CATSRGTGGLLSYNSPLHF.

The chain uses TRBV30 and TRBJ1-3, with D possibly TRBD1 on 6 matching bases. The CDR3 is 13 amino acids. Per germline, CDR1 GTSNPN and CDR2 SVGIG (reference sequence). V was pared by 5 bases and J by 2 bases, with 10 bases between. The CDR3 DNA follows: TGTGCCTGGGAGCCAGGGGCTGGAAACACCATATATTTT. Its protein product is CAWEPGAGNTIYF.